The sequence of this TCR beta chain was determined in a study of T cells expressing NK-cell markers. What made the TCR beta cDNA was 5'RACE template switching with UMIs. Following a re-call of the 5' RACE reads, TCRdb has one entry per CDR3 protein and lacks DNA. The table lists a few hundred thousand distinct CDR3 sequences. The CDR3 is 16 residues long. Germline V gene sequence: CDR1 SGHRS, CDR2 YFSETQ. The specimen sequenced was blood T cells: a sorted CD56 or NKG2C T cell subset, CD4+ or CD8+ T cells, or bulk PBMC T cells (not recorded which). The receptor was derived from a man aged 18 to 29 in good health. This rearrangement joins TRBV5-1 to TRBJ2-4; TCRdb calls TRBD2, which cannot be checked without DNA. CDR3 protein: CASSPPGLADVNIQYF.